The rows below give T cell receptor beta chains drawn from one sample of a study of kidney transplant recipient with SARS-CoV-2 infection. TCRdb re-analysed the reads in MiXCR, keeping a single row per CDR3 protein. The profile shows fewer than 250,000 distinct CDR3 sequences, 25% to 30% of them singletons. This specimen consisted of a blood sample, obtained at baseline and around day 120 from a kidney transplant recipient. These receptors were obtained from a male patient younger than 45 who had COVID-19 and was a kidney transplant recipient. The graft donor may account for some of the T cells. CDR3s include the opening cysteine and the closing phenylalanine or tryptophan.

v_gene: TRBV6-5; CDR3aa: CASRGTSGRGQPQHF
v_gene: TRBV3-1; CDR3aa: CASSASYTLRKTYGYTF
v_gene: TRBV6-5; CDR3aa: CASSYSVQKNTEAFF
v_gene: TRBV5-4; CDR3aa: CASRRAGGAGELFF
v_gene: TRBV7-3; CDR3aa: CASSTFEDAWKTYGYTF
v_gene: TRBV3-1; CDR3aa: CANSQGTRASVGNTIYF
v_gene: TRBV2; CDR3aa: CASSGQTGGGETQYF
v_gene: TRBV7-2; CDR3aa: CASSFPRDGGNTGELFF
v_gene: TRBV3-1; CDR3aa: CASSQGLAGVDEQYF
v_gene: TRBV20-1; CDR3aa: CSATGQGLDEQFF
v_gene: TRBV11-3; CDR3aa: CASRTGGDAAGNTIYF
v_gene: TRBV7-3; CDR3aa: CASSYRRNTGELFF
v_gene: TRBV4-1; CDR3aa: CASSQGQGMNTEAFF
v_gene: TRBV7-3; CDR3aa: CASSLAGGQETQYF
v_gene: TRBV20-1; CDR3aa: CSAEPANEQFF
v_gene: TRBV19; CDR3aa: CASKASGEQFF
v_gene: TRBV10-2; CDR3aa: CASSAGATSRKTYGYTF
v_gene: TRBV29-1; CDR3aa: CSVQTGGYEQYF
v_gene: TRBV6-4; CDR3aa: CASKGEGADYGYTF
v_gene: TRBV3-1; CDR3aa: CASSQGTAPRPYGYTF
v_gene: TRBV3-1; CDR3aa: CASSRRTGGGTEAFF
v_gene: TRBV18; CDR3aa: CASSPDVDSYQETQYF
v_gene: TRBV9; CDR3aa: CASSVEGTTNTRYF
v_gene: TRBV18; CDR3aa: CASSPGQGTEKLFF
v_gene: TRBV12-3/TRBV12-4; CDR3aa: CASSQDREQFF
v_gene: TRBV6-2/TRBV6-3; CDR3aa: CASTLPGGWRGYTF
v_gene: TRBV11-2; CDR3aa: CASSLHTGLDYEQYF
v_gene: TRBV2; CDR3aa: CASKGTGGEQYF
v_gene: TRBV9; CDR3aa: CASSVAETGELFF
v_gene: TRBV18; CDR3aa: CASSPLLAGGGTDTQYF
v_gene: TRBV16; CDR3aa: CASSEGWVVRKTYGYTF
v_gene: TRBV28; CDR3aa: CASSLVSNQPQHF
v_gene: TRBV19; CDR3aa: CASSTRTGLVQETQYF
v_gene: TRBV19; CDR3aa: CASIGERGYNEQFF
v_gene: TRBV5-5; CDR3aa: CASSPRLAGAGANVLTF
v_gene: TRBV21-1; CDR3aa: CASSRHGTGPHGNTIYF
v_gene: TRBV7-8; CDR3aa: CASSSRGQGFTDTQYF
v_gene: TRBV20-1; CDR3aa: CCAGGQGAGANVLTF
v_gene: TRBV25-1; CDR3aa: CASSEWSELFF
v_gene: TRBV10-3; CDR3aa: CAISVQDRGINEQFF
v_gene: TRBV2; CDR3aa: CASSGTGLKDFF
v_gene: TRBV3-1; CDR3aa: CASSNQSTLRKTYGYTF
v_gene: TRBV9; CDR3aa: CASSVVVSTDTQYF
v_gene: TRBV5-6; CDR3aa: CASSVGQKLREQYF
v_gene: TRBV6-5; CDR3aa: CACSWLGGSYEQYF
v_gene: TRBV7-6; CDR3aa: CASSEGAESRKAYGYTF
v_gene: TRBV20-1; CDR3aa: CSARETGNRYNEQFF
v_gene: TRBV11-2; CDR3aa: CASRYTHLSPTEAFF
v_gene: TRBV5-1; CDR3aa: CASSLDSGNTIYF
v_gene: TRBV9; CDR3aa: CASSVEGGTEAFF
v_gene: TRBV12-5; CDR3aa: CASGFRSDYQETQYF